Included here is one T cell receptor beta chain sequence, with context. No antigen is known for it. Per the germline V gene, CDR1 is SGHNT and CDR2 is YYREEE (reference sequence). This CDR3 contains 16 residues. Between the trimmed V and J ends, which lost 4 bases and 0 bases, there was a span of 16 bases. The sample is drawn from a study of T cell responses to AZD1222 COVID-19 vaccine. TCRdb's copy holds only in-frame clones and misses some; the assay was immunoSEQ multiplex PCR. Of some 150,000 clones listed, roughly 90% were seen once; the top ten hold about 3.3%. Study-wide points: Two AZD1222 doses significantly raised spike-specific TCR breadth and depth over controls. Just five to seven AZD1222 recipients tested seropositive at baseline. White British people made up most donors, females outnumbered males, and clonal diversity was possibly underestimated.

The source was peripheral blood, collected 28 days after the second AZD1222 dose. The chain uses TRBV5-4 and TRBJ1-1; D gene ambiguous. The sequence was collected from an adult who received the AZD1222 COVID-19 vaccine. This chain's CDR3 is CASSTYNSGLNTEAFF. CDR3 DNA sequence: TGTGCCAGCAGCACCTACAATTCGGGGTTGAACACTGAAGCTTTCTTT.